The 11 T cell receptor beta chains listed next were all sequenced from one sample in a study of blood T cell repertoires in COVID-19. Here immunoSEQ multiplex PCR was the method, and the copy in TCRdb shows in-frame clones only, minus some. The sample yields 70,000 to 90,000 clones, 80% to 90% seen once. Sequenced sample: peripheral blood. These receptors were collected from a man between 60 and 70 years old with acute or convalescent COVID-19.

V and J are TRBV4-2 and TRBJ1-2; D remains ambiguous. This CDR3 region has 13 residues. V lost 1 base and J lost 2, with 5 bases in between. The germline V gene has CDR1 LGHNA and CDR2 YNFKEQ. CDR3: CASSQAVNYGYTF. CDR3 in DNA: TGTGCCAGCAGCCAAGCGGTGAACTATGGCTACACCTTC.

This chain links TRBV10-2 with TRBJ2-3; 11 positions agree with TRBD2. This CDR3 has 18 amino acids. V shed 4 bases, J shed 2 bases, and the junction held 11 bases outside the gene matches. Germline V gene data show CDR1 as WSHSY and CDR2 as SAAADI. The CDR3 here is CASSGDRRLAGSTDTQYF. For the CDR3, the DNA is TGCGCCAGCAGTGGGGACCGACGACTAGCGGGATCCACAGATACGCAGTATTTT.

V and J are TRBV7-2 and TRBJ1-3; 8 bases map to TRBD1. Germline V CDR1 and CDR2: SGHTA, FQGNSA. The CDR3 extends over 18 amino acids. With 1 base clipped from V and 0 bases from J, the junction kept 8 bases outside the gene matches. The CDR3 bases are TGTGCCAGCAGCTTAGTGTGGGACAGGAGGAGCTCTGGAAACACCATATATTTT. Amino acids: CASSLVWDRRSSGNTIYF.

J is TRBJ1-4 and V is TRBV5-6; the match to TRBD1 covers 8 bases. Losses at the gene ends were 4 bases for V and 5 bases for J; bases not matched to a gene: 1. The CDR3 is made up of 13 amino acids. Germline loops: CDR1 SGHDT, CDR2 YYEEEE. The CDR3 DNA reads as TGTGCCAGCAGCCGGGACAGGAATGAAAAACTGTTTTTT. Translating gives CASSRDRNEKLFF.

The chain employs TRBV9 and TRBJ1-2; 7 bases match TRBD1. J gave up 0 bases and V 0 bases, and 5 bases lay outside the gene matches. Germline V CDR1 and CDR2: SGDLS, YYNGEE. This CDR3 comprises 16 residues. CDR3 region: CASSVGPGGANYGYTF. The DNA of the CDR3 is TGTGCCAGCAGCGTAGGTCCAGGGGGTGCTAACTATGGCTACACCTTC.

The rearrangement uses TRBV11-3 and TRBJ2-2, with D possibly TRBD1 on 6 matching bases. Germline-derived CDR1 and CDR2 are SGHNT and YENEEA. The CDR3 sequence is 16 residues long. V lost 5 bases and J lost 5, with 18 bases in between. The CDR3 nucleotides read TGTGCCAGCAGCACCCGACAGGCGGATCAAACCGGGGAGCTGTTTTTT. Translation gives CASSTRQADQTGELFF.

The chain employs TRBV5-1 and TRBJ1-4; perhaps TRBD1 as D (5 bases). CDR1 and CDR2 from the germline V gene are SGHRS and YFSETQ. The ends were cut back, 0 bases at V and 0 bases at J, with 12 bases in the middle. This CDR3 region has 17 residues. The CDR3 is CASSLVGVRATNEKLFF. For the CDR3, the DNA is TGCGCCAGCAGCTTGGTTGGGGTCAGGGCAACTAATGAAAAACTGTTTTTT. Full variable domain (missing parts from reference TRBV5-1 and TRBJ1-4): KAGVTQTPRYLIKTRGQQVTLSCSPISGHRSVSWYQQTPGQGLQFLFEYFSETQRNKGNFPGRFSGRQFSNSRSEMNVSTLELGDSALYLCASSLVGVRATNEKLFFGSGTQLSVL.

The chain uses TRBV10-3 and TRBJ2-7, with 15 bases lining up with TRBD2. The V gene's germline CDR1 is ENHRY and CDR2 SYGVKD. V gave up 5 bases and J gave up 4 bases; unmatched junction bases: 12. The CDR3 spans 18 residues. The CDR3 coding sequence is TGTGCCATCAGTATAAAACCGGGACTAGCGGGGGGTTGGTACGAGCAGTACTTC. This translates into CAISIKPGLAGGWYEQYF.

CDR3 in amino acids: CSVLELGGYTF. CDR3 nucleotide sequence: TGCAGCGTTTTGGAGCTCGGGGGCTACACCTTC. V gene TRBV29-1 combines with J gene TRBJ1-2; no clear D. V lost 5 bases and J 8 bases, leaving 12 bases between the germline ends. The CDR3 covers 11 residues. Germline V lookup: CDR1 SQVTM, CDR2 ANQGSEA. Based on the CDR3 plus reference TRBV29-1 and TRBJ1-2, the full variable domain is SAVISQKPSRDICQRGTSLTIQCQVDSQVTMMFWYRQQPGQSLTLIATANQGSEATYESGFVIDKFPISRPNLTFSTLTVSNMSPEDSSIYLCSVLELGGYTFGSGTRLTVV.

J is TRBJ1-4 and V is TRBV2; D not certain. Trimming took 7 bases from V and 0 from J, leaving 6 bases between them. The CDR3 has 13 residues. CDR1 is SNHLY, CDR2 FYNNEI, per germline. DNA for the CDR3: TGTGCCAGCAAAACTTCAACTAATGAAAAACTGTTTTTT. Protein product: CASKTSTNEKLFF. Filled out from reference TRBV2 and TRBJ1-4, the complete variable domain reads EPEVTQTPSHQVTQMGQEVILRCVPISNHLYFYWYRQILGQKVEFLVSFYNNEISEKSEIFDDQFSVERPDGSNFTLKIRSTKLEDSAMYFCASKTSTNEKLFFGSGTQLSVL.

This clone showed up just a few times. The chain is built from TRBV7-8 and TRBJ1-5; TRBD1 is a possible D gene (6 bases). Germline V gene data show CDR1 as SGHVS and CDR2 as FQNEAQ. V dropped 0 bases and J dropped 6 bases, with 18 bases sitting between them. CDR3 size: 17 residues. The CDR3 spells CASSLAAGGAQVQPQHF. In DNA, the CDR3 is TGTGCCAGCAGCTTAGCGGCGGGGGGGGCGCAGGTTCAGCCCCAGCATTTT.